Below are 21 T cell receptor beta chains sequenced from a single sample in a study of T cell responses to AZD1222 COVID-19 vaccine. Produced via immunoSEQ multiplex PCR; TCRdb's table is partial and in-frame only. Altogether approximately 260,000 clones are present, approximately 93% being singletons, with the ten largest covering roughly 0.51%. This specimen was peripheral blood, taken on day 0 of AZD1222 vaccination. These receptors were obtained from an adult in good health.

J is TRBJ1-2 and V is TRBV5-1; D remains ambiguous. This CDR3 has 12 residues. The V gene lost 0 bases and the J gene lost 5 bases, with 5 bases spanning the gap. Germline V gene lookup returns CDR1 SGHRS and CDR2 YFSETQ. The CDR3 bases are TGCGCCAGCAGCTTGGAAGGATATGGCTACACCTTC. Its protein product is CASSLEGYGYTF.

The chain uses TRBV18 and TRBJ2-1; maybe TRBD1 (5 bases). V shed 2 bases and J shed 0 bases, with 8 bases lying between them. CDR1 is KGHSH and CDR2 is LQKENI in the germline V gene. The CDR3 has 15 residues. The DNA for the CDR3 is TGTGCCAGCTCACCAGACCAGGGCTCCTACAATGAGCAGTTCTTC. Encoded protein: CASSPDQGSYNEQFF. Complete variable domain (other parts from reference TRBV18 and TRBJ2-1): NAGVMQNPRHLVRRRGQEARLRCSPMKGHSHVYWYRQLPEEGLKFMVYLQKENIIDESGMPKERFSAEFPKEGPSILRIQQVVRGDSAAYFCASSPDQGSYNEQFFGPGTRLTVL.

The CDR3 DNA follows: TGTGCCAGTAGAACGACAGGGGGAAACAATGAGCAGTTCTTC. Encoded protein: CASRTTGGNNEQFF. The chain carries TRBV19 and TRBJ2-1; 9 bases line up with TRBD1. The CDR3 runs 14 residues. CDR1 is LNHDA, CDR2 SQIVND, per germline (reference sequence). The V gene end was trimmed by 6 bases and the J gene end by 5 bases; junction bases not matched to a gene: 5.

In nucleotides, the CDR3 is TGTGCCAGCTCTCGACAGGTCCGCACAGATACGCAGTATTTT. Amino acid sequence: CASSRQVRTDTQYF. The J gene is TRBJ2-3, the V gene TRBV2, with D possibly being TRBD1 (6 bases). Germline V gene lookup returns CDR1 SNHLY and CDR2 FYNNEI. This CDR3 spans 14 amino acids. Trimming shortened V by 8 bases and J by 1 base, and 13 bases separated the two germline ends.

The rearrangement links TRBV28 to TRBJ1-3; weak D call: TRBD1 (6 bases). The CDR3 contains 16 residues. V was trimmed by 6 bases and J by 4 bases, leaving 19 bases between them. CDR1 and CDR2 (germline): MDHEN, SYDVKM. The chain's CDR3 is CASRPNGGGAGNTIYF. The CDR3, as DNA: TGTGCCAGCAGACCCAATGGGGGGGGCGCGGGAAACACCATATATTTT.

The rearrangement joins TRBV3-1 (or the pseudogene TRBV3-2) to TRBJ1-5; no clear D gene. Looked up from germline, CDR1 is LGHDT and CDR2 is YNNKEL (reference sequence). V lost 3 bases, J lost 4 bases, and 13 bases lay in between. This CDR3 region has 15 residues. The DNA of the CDR3 is TGTGCCAGCAGCCAGGGGAACAGCCAAAATCAGCCCCAGCATTTT. Its protein is CASSQGNSQNQPQHF.

This chain uses TRBV15 with TRBJ2-1; D not certain. The CDR3 loop spans 11 amino acids. Trimming stripped 3 bases from V and 9 bases from J, with 6 bases between. Germline assignment: CDR1 LNHNV and CDR2 YYDKDF (reference sequence). The CDR3 region has the DNA TGTGCCACCAGCAGGGGGATTGAGCAGTTCTTC. It is translated as CATSRGIEQFF.

The chain couples TRBV28 to TRBJ2-7; 7 bases line up with TRBD1. Trimming removed 0 bases from V and 4 bases from J; junction bases left unmatched: 6. CDR3 length: 15 amino acids. Germline lookup yields CDR1 MDHEN and CDR2 SYDVKM. The CDR3 region has the DNA TGTGCCAGCAGTTTATGGGACAGGAGAAATTACGAGCAGTACTTC. It specifies CASSLWDRRNYEQYF.

CDR3 amino acids: CSVGGSGELFF. CDR3 DNA: TGCAGCGTTGGGGGGTCCGGGGAGCTGTTTTTT. The chain carries TRBV29-1 and TRBJ2-2; possibly TRBD1 or TRBD2 for D (5 bases each). V was shortened by 4 bases and J by 6 bases, with 6 bases between the two germline ends. The CDR3 contains 11 residues. CDR1 SQVTM and CDR2 ANQGSEA come from the germline V gene.

The rearrangement joins TRBV5-1 to TRBJ2-1; tentatively, D is TRBD1 (6 bases). Per germline, CDR1 SGHRS and CDR2 YFSETQ. Trimming removed 4 bases at V and 3 bases at J, with 23 bases between. This CDR3 contains 18 residues. The CDR3 nucleotides are TGCGCCAGCAGCCTTCTACCCGGGACACCCGGGATCTACAATGAGCAGTTCTTC. Encoded protein: CASSLLPGTPGIYNEQFF.

This chain uses TRBV7-3 with TRBJ2-2, with 7 bases that match TRBD2. Per germline, CDR1 SGHTA and CDR2 FQGTGA. V gave up 4 bases and J gave up 0 bases; unmatched junction bases: 5. CDR3 length equals 16 residues. CDR3: CASSSSGLSNTGELFF. DNA for the CDR3: TGTGCCAGCAGCTCCTCGGGACTATCGAACACCGGGGAGCTGTTTTTT.

The chain uses TRBV6-2 or TRBV6-3 and TRBJ2-5, with unresolved D. V lost 4 bases to trimming and J lost 5 bases, with 8 bases between them. Germline V gene sequence: CDR1 MNHEY, CDR2 SVGEGT. This CDR3 comprises 12 residues. The CDR3 reads CASSLDAETQYF. DNA of the CDR3: TGTGCCAGCAGTTTAGATGCCGAGACCCAGTACTTC.

The J gene is TRBJ2-5, the V gene TRBV28; the match to TRBD1 covers 7 bases. The CDR3 contains 15 residues. V lost 6 bases, J lost 2 bases, and 9 bases stayed unmatched. Looked up from germline, CDR1 is MDHEN and CDR2 is SYDVKM. The CDR3 reads CASSPGQAPQETQYF. The DNA for the CDR3 is TGTGCCAGCAGCCCAGGACAGGCCCCACAAGAGACCCAGTACTTC.

This sequence joins TRBV3-1 (or the pseudogene TRBV3-2) and TRBJ1-2; 8 bases are shared with TRBD1. Losses at the gene ends were 3 bases for V and 4 bases for J; bases not matched to a gene: 7. The CDR3 spans 15 residues. CDR1 LGHDT and CDR2 YNNKEL come from the germline V gene (reference sequence). CDR3 in amino acids: CASSQTTGVFYGYTF. CDR3 bases: TGTGCCAGCAGCCAGACGACAGGGGTCTTCTATGGCTACACCTTC.

With respect to this clone: The identical CDR3 is also encoded by other nucleotide sequences in the sample. The rearrangement links TRBV3-1 (or the pseudogene TRBV3-2) to TRBJ1-1; D gene ambiguous. In germline, CDR1 is LGHDT, CDR2 YNNKEL (reference sequence). This CDR3 has 12 residues. Trimming left V 2 bases short and J 2 bases short, with 3 bases between. CDR3 nucleotides: TGTGCCAGCAGCCAAACTAACACTGAAGCTTTCTTT. Protein sequence: CASSQTNTEAFF.

The V gene is TRBV30, the J gene TRBJ2-7; no firm D call. Trimming shortened V by 2 bases and J by 9 bases, and 11 bases separated the two germline ends. The CDR3 consists of 11 residues. Germline V gene data show CDR1 as GTSNPN and CDR2 as SVGIG (reference sequence). The CDR3 bases are TGTGCCTGGAGTTCCCCATGGCCGCAGTACTTC. This translates into CAWSSPWPQYF.

This rearrangement joins TRBV10-2 to TRBJ2-1; D ambiguous. The V gene's germline CDR1 is WSHSY and CDR2 SAAADI. The CDR3 is 13 residues long. V lost 2 bases, J lost 5 bases, and 7 bases lay in between. The CDR3 loop is CASSERRNNEQFF. CDR3 DNA: TGCGCCAGCAGTGAGCGCAGAAACAATGAGCAGTTCTTC.

J is TRBJ2-5 and V is TRBV5-1; 8 bases are a match to TRBD1. Germline values: CDR1 SGHRS, CDR2 YFSETQ. V lost 4 bases and J lost 5; bases outside the gene matches: 10. The CDR3 loop spans 15 amino acids. In nucleotides, the CDR3 is TGCGCCAGCAGCCCACCGGCAGGGGGCTGGGAGACCCAGTACTTC. The encoded protein is CASSPPAGGWETQYF.

V is TRBV24-1 and J is TRBJ1-5; 7 positions agree with TRBD1. The CDR3 consists of 15 residues. The germline gives CDR1 KGHDR, CDR2 SFDVKD. The trim removed 3 bases at V and 4 bases at J, leaving 5 bases unmatched. CDR3 coding DNA: TGTGCCACCAGTGATACAGGGGCCGCAAATCAGCCCCAGCATTTT. It specifies CATSDTGAANQPQHF.

This chain connects TRBV18 to TRBJ1-3; D gene ambiguous. CDR1 is KGHSH, CDR2 LQKENI, per germline. V dropped 6 bases and J dropped 1 base, with 13 bases sitting between them. The CDR3 covers 15 residues. The CDR3 bases are TGTGCCAGCTCCCCCGGGTACGGTTCTGGAAACACCATATATTTT. Its translation is CASSPGYGSGNTIYF.

The rearrangement links TRBV5-1 to TRBJ1-6, with D perhaps TRBD1 (5 bases). The length of the CDR3 is 12 residues. V was trimmed by 4 bases and J by 14 bases, leaving 13 bases between them. Germline V gene sequence: CDR1 SGHRS, CDR2 YFSETQ. The CDR3 coding sequence is TGCGCCAGCAGCCTAGACAGTTTGGCCCTCCACTTT. Protein sequence: CASSLDSLALHF.